Each of the 17 T cell receptor beta chains below was sequenced from the same sample in a study of long-term antiretroviral therapy in people with HIV (dated by TCRdb to between 2021 and 2023). Sequencing of the TRB variable region was done with the immunoSEQ hsTCRB v3.0 assay at survey level resolution. TCRdb took over this immuneACCESS table, retaining in-frame rearrangements with V and J assigned. Such tables are incomplete; in checked studies, under half of the missing clones stem from an unresolved V gene, and the remainder is unexplained. In all, the sample holds over 20,000 clones, and around 83% of those were seen once. The top ten hold 5.1% of the sample. Sequenced here: unsorted PBMCs, sampled 3 years after starting antiretroviral therapy. The receptors stem from a man between 18 and 29 years old with HIV.

The gene calls are TRBV9 and TRBJ2-6; 11 bases match TRBD1. After removal of 3 bases from V and 2 bases from J, the junction contained 7 bases not matched to a gene. This CDR3 spans 18 amino acids. Germline lookup yields CDR1 SGDLS and CDR2 YYNGEE. DNA for the CDR3: TGTGCCAGCAGCGGGCGGGGACAGGGGGTAGCTGGGGCCAACGTCCTGACTTTC. It is translated as CASSGRGQGVAGANVLTF.

The chain couples TRBV7-9 to TRBJ2-5; no firm D call. CDR3 size: 12 residues. From germline, CDR1 is SEHNR and CDR2 FQNEAQ (reference sequence). V lost 2 bases and J 5 bases, leaving 6 bases between the germline ends. CDR3 coding DNA: TGTGCCAGCAGCTTAATTAGGGAGACCCAGTACTTC. This codes for CASSLIRETQYF. Full variable domain (rest looked up from reference TRBV7-9 and TRBJ2-5): DTGVSQNPRHKITKRGQNVTFRCDPISEHNRLYWYRQTLGQGPEFLTYFQNEAQLEKSRLLSDRFSAERPKGSFSTLEIQRTEQGDSAMYLCASSLIRETQYFGPGTRLLVL.

This clone showed up just once. The chain joins TRBV2 to TRBJ1-5, with D uncertain. CDR1 SNHLY and CDR2 FYNNEI come from the germline V gene. This CDR3 is 16 amino acids long. Trimming stripped 2 bases from V and 1 base from J, with 12 bases between. The CDR3 DNA sequence: TGTGCCAGCAGTGAAACGGTAACCACAAGCAATCAGCCCCAGCATTTT. As protein: CASSETVTTSNQPQHF.

The rearrangement joins TRBV2 to TRBJ1-1, with 7 bases matching TRBD1. V was pared by 6 bases and J by 5 bases, with 12 bases of the junction left unmatched. The CDR3 has 15 amino acids. CDR1 SNHLY and CDR2 FYNNEI come from the germline V gene. The CDR3 region has the DNA TGTGCCAGCAGCCCCTCCACAGGGGTCGGGACTGAAGCTTTCTTT. As protein: CASSPSTGVGTEAFF.

This clone was seen more than once but under ten times. This sequence joins TRBV6-5 and TRBJ1-5, with a tentative D call TRBD1 (6 bases). The CDR3 loop spans 14 amino acids. Germline V lookup: CDR1 MNHEY, CDR2 SVGAGI. V lost 5 bases and J lost 5, with 13 bases in between. In nucleotides, the CDR3 is TGTGCCAGCAGTAGAGGGACATTATATCAGCCCCAGCATTTT. Protein sequence: CASSRGTLYQPQHF.

CDR3 residues: CASSEQRTKETQYF. Here the CDR3 DNA reads TGTGCCAGCAGTGAACAGCGCACCAAAGAGACCCAGTACTTC. The chain combines TRBV25-1 with TRBJ2-5; D not resolved. This CDR3 is built from 14 residues. The germline V and J ends were trimmed by 2 bases and 3 bases, with 10 bases remaining between them. CDR1 is MGHDK and CDR2 is SYGVNS in the germline V gene.

The chain uses TRBV5-1 and TRBJ2-6; D ambiguous. Looked up from germline, CDR1 is SGHRS and CDR2 is YFSETQ. This CDR3 contains 16 residues. V shed 4 bases and J shed 0 bases, with 11 bases lying between them. In nucleotides, the CDR3 is TGCGCCAGCAGCCCGGTACGGTTCTCTGGGGCCAACGTCCTGACTTTC. Translation: CASSPVRFSGANVLTF. Based on the CDR3 plus reference TRBV5-1 and TRBJ2-6, the full variable domain is KAGVTQTPRYLIKTRGQQVTLSCSPISGHRSVSWYQQTPGQGLQFLFEYFSETQRNKGNFPGRFSGRQFSNSRSEMNVSTLELGDSALYLCASSPVRFSGANVLTFGAGSRLTVL.

As concerns this clone: The germline gene is not matched at one end of the junction; a read error may be the cause. The CDR3 region is CASSPEGSGNYGYTF. CDR3 DNA sequence: TGTGCCAGCAGCCCCGAGGGGTCGGGCAACTACGGCTACACCTTC. This chain uses TRBV7-8 with TRBJ1-2; perhaps TRBD1 as D (5 bases). Germline-derived CDR1 and CDR2 are SGHVS and FQNEAQ. CDR3 length: 15 amino acids.

The V and J genes are TRBV11-2 and TRBJ2-1; 13 bases align to TRBD2. Germline assignment: CDR1 SGHAT and CDR2 FQNNGV. With V trimmed by 4 bases and J by 7 bases, 4 bases remained unmatched. The CDR3 totals 15 residues. The CDR3 DNA reads TGTGCCAGCAGCTCAAGGACTAGCGGGGGAAATGAGCAGTTCTTC. Amino acid sequence: CASSSRTSGGNEQFF.

V usage is TRBV2 and J usage is TRBJ2-2; D is ambiguous. V was cut by 5 bases and J by 5 bases, with 9 bases left in between. The germline V gene encodes CDR1 SNHLY and CDR2 FYNNEI. CDR3 size: 13 residues. The CDR3 region is CASSKSSTGELFF. CDR3 nucleotide sequence: TGTGCCAGCAGTAAGTCATCGACCGGGGAGCTGTTTTTT.

The chain joins TRBV5-1 to TRBJ2-5; the match to TRBD1 covers 7 bases. CDR3 length: 13 amino acids. J was trimmed by 5 bases and V by 3 bases; bases with no gene match: 4. CDR1 and CDR2 (germline): SGHRS, YFSETQ. CDR3 sequence reads: CASSSTGPETQYF. CDR3 bases: TGCGCCAGCAGCTCGACAGGGCCCGAGACCCAGTACTTC.

V and J are TRBV5-1 and TRBJ1-6, with D perhaps TRBD1 (6 bases). The V end was cut by 1 base, the J end by 8 bases, with 13 bases between. The length of the CDR3 is 15 residues. Per germline, CDR1 SGHRS and CDR2 YFSETQ. DNA for the CDR3: TGCGCCAGCAGCTTGAGGGGGAGCGGGGATTCACCCCTCCACTTT. This codes for CASSLRGSGDSPLHF.

The rearrangement links TRBV4-1 to TRBJ1-5; D not certain. The CDR3 is 14 residues long. V was pared by 1 base and J by 3 bases, with 7 bases between. Germline V gene lookup returns CDR1 MGHRA and CDR2 YSYEKL. For the CDR3, the DNA is TGCGCCAGCAGCCAAGGGGAGCACAATCAGCCCCAGCATTTT. Translated: CASSQGEHNQPQHF.

This chain joins TRBV2 and TRBJ1-5, with D possibly being TRBD1 (5 bases). CDR3 length: 14 residues. Germline V gives CDR1 SNHLY, CDR2 FYNNEI. V was cut by 7 bases and J by 2 bases, with 12 bases left in between. DNA for the CDR3: TGTGCCAGCAAGCCAGGGTGGGGCAATCAGCCCCAGCATTTT. Translated, it gives CASKPGWGNQPQHF. Complete variable domain (other parts from reference TRBV2 and TRBJ1-5): EPEVTQTPSHQVTQMGQEVILRCVPISNHLYFYWYRQILGQKVEFLVSFYNNEISEKSEIFDDQFSVERPDGSNFTLKIRSTKLEDSAMYFCASKPGWGNQPQHFGDGTRLSIL.

The gene calls are TRBV6-5 and TRBJ1-2, with 7 bases matching TRBD1. With 6 bases clipped from V and 8 bases from J, the junction kept 6 bases outside the gene matches. The V gene's germline CDR1 is MNHEY and CDR2 SVGAGI. The CDR3 is made up of 12 amino acids. The CDR3 loop reads CASSPEGAGYTF. The CDR3 DNA is TGTGCCAGCAGCCCAGAGGGGGCCGGCTACACCTTC.

The gene calls are TRBV7-2 and TRBJ1-2, with a possible D match to TRBD1 (5 bases). The CDR3 runs to 14 residues. Trimming pared 2 bases from V and 1 base from J, leaving 8 bases between. Germline V gene data show CDR1 as SGHTA and CDR2 as FQGNSA. DNA for the CDR3: TGTGCCAGCAGCTTATGGGACGGTAACTATGGCTACACCTTC. Its translation: CASSLWDGNYGYTF.

The chain couples TRBV21-1 to TRBJ1-5. TRBV21-1 corresponds to a pseudogene. The CDR3 runs 13 residues. The CDR3, as DNA: TGTGCCAGCAGCAAAGGGAGTGGGCAGCCCCAGCATTTT. The encoded protein is CASSKGSGQPQHF.